This paragraph covers one TCR beta chain sequence. This sample is drawn from a study of regulatory T cells in long-lasting Graves disease. According to the study, TCR beta libraries were built with iRepertoire HTBI primers and CDR3-region Arm-PCR. TCRdb called the multiplex PCR reads again in MiXCR, with one record for every CDR3 protein. The table lists about 470,000 distinct CDR3 sequences, 14% to 15% of them singletons. Specified time point: newly diagnosed GD, antithyroid drugs for less than 3 months. PBMC-extracted RNA yielded the TCR library. V trimming: 0 bases; J trimming: 6 bases; junction bases outside the gene matches: 5. The CDR3 is made up of 16 amino acids. From germline, CDR1 is SGHRS and CDR2 YFSETQ. These same data were also listed under a study on T cells in Graves' hyperthyroidism and ophthalmopathy.

The sample consisted of peripheral blood mononuclear cells (PBMCs), taken at new diagnosis, from a patient treated with antithyroid drugs. The gene calls are TRBV5-1 and TRBJ2-2, with 10 positions matching TRBD1. This sequence was found in a woman aged 30 to 39 with Graves disease. This chain's CDR3 is CASSLAGTGVAGELFF. The CDR3 nucleotides read TGCGCCAGCAGCTTGGCCGGGACAGGGGTTGCCGGGGAGCTGTTTTTT.